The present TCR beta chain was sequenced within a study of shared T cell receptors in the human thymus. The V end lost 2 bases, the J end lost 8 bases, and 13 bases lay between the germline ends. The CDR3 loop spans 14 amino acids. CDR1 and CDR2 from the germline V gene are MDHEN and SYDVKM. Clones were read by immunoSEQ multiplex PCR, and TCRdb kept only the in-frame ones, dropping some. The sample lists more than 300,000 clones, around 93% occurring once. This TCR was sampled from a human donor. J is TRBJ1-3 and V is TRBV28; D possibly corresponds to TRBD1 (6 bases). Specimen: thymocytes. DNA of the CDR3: TGTGCCAGCAGTTTAATAGGAGGGGGAGACACCATATATTTT. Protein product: CASSLIGGGDTIYF.